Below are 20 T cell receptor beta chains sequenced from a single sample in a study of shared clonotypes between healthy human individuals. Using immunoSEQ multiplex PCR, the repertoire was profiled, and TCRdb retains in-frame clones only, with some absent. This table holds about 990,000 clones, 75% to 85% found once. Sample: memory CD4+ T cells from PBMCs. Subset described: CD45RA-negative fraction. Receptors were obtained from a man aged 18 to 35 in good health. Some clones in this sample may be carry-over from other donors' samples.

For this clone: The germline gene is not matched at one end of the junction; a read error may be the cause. CDR3 sequence (DNA): TGTGCCAGCAGCTTGCTGCGGGAGATACGGGTCTTC. This encodes CASSLLREIRVF. This sequence joins TRBV5-6 and TRBJ2-1; TRBD2 matches 7 bases. Germline CDR1 is SGHDT and CDR2 is YYEEEE. The CDR3 loop spans 12 amino acids.

The chain's CDR3 is CASSLDPGNTIYF. CDR3 bases: TGTGCCAGCAGCTTAGATCCCGGAAACACCATATATTTT. The chain couples TRBV7-3 to TRBJ1-3; unclear D gene. The V end lost 2 bases, the J end lost 4 bases, and 6 bases lay between the germline ends. Germline values: CDR1 SGHTA, CDR2 FQGTGA. CDR3 length equals 13 residues.

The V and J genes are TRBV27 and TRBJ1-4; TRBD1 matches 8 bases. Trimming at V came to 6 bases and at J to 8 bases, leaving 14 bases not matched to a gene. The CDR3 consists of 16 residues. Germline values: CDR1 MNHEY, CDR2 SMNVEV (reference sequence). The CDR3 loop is CASRPRRTGLAEKLFF. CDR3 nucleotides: TGTGCCAGCAGACCCCGGCGGACAGGGTTAGCGGAAAAACTGTTTTTT.

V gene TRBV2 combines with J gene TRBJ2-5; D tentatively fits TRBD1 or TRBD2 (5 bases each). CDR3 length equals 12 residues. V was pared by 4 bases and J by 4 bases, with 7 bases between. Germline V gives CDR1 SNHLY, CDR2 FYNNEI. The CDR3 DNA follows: TGTGCCAGCAGTGCCGGGGCAGAGACCCAGTACTTC. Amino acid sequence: CASSAGAETQYF.

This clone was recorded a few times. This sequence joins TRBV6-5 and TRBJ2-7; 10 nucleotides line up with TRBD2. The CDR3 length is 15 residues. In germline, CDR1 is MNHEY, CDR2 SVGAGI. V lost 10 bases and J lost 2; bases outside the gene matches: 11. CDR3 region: CATRPPSGRAYEQYF. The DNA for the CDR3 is TGTGCCACTCGGCCTCCTAGCGGGAGAGCCTACGAGCAGTACTTC.

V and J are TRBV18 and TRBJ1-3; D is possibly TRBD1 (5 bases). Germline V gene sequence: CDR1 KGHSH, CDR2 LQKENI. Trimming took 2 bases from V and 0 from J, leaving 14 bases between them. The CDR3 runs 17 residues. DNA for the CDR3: TGTGCCAGCTCACCAGACTCTACAGGTCTCTCTGGAAACACCATATATTTT. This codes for CASSPDSTGLSGNTIYF.

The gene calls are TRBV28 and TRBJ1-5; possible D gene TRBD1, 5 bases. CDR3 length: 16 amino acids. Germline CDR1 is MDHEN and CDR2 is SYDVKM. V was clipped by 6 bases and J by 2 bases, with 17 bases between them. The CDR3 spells CASSLVLEGGNQPQHF. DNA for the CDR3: TGTGCCAGCAGCCTGGTCCTGGAAGGGGGCAATCAGCCCCAGCATTTT.

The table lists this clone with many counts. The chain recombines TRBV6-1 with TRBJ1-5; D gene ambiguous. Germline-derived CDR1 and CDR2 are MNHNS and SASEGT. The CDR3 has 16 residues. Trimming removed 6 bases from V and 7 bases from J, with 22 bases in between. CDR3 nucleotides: TGTGCCAGCAGCGAATTCAGACATCAAGCGGGCCAGCCCCAGCATTTT. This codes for CASSEFRHQAGQPQHF.

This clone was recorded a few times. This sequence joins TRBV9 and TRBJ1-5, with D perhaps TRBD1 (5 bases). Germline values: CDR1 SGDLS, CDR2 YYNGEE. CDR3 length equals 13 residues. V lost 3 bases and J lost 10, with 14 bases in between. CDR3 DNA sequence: TGTGCCAGCAGCGGAAACTCCCGGGACCCCCAGCATTTT. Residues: CASSGNSRDPQHF.

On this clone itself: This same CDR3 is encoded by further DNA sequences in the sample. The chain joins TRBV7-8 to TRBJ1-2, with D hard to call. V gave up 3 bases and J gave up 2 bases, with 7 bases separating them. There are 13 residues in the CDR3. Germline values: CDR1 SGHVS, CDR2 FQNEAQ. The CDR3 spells CASSLARNYGYTF. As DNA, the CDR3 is TGTGCCAGCAGCTTGGCTCGGAACTATGGCTACACCTTC.

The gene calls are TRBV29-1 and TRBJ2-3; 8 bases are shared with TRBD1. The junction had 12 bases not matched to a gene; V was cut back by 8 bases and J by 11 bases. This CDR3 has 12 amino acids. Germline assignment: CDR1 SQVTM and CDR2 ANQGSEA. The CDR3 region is CSLKGVGTGQYF. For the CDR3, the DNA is TGCAGCCTCAAAGGGGTGGGGACAGGGCAGTATTTT.

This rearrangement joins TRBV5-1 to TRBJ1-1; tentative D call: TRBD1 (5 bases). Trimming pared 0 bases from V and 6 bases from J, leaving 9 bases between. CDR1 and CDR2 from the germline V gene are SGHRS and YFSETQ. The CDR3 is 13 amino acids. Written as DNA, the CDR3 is TGCGCCAGCAGCTTGGACCAGGGTCCTGAAGCTTTCTTT. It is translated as CASSLDQGPEAFF.

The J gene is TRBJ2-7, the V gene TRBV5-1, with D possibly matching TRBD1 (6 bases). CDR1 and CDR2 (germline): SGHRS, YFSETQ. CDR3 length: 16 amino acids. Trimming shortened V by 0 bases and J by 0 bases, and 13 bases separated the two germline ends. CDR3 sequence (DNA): TGCGCCAGCAGCTTGGCCGGGGACACCAGCTCCTACGAGCAGTACTTC. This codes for CASSLAGDTSSYEQYF.

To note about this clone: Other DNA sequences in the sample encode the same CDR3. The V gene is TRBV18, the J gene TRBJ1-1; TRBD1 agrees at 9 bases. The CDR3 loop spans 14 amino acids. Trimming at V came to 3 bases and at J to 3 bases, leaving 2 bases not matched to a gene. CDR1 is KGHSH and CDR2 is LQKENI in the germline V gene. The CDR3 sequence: CASSPTGGDTEAFF. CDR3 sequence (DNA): TGTGCCAGCTCACCGACAGGGGGAGACACTGAAGCTTTCTTT.

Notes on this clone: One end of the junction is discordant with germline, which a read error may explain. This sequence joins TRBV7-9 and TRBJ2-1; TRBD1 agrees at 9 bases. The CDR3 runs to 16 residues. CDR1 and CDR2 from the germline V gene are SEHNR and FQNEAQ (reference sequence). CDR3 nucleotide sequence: TGTGCCAGCACCTTAAACAGGGGGCAAGTGTGGAATGAGCAGTTCTTC. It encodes CASTLNRGQVWNEQFF.

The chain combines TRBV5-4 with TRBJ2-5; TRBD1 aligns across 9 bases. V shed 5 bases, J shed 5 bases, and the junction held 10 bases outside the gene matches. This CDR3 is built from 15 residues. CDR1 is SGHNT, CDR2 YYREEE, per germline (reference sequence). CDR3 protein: CASSEQGARGETQYF. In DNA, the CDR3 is TGTGCCAGCAGTGAACAGGGGGCGAGAGGGGAGACCCAGTACTTC.

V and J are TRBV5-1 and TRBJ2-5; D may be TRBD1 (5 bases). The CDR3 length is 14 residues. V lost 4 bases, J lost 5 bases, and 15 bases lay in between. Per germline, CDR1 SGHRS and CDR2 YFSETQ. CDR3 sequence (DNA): TGCGCCAGCAGCCCAGACAGTCCTTGGGAGACCCAGTACTTC. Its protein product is CASSPDSPWETQYF. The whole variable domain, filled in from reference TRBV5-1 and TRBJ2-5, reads KAGVTQTPRYLIKTRGQQVTLSCSPISGHRSVSWYQQTPGQGLQFLFEYFSETQRNKGNFPGRFSGRQFSNSRSEMNVSTLELGDSALYLCASSPDSPWETQYFGPGTRLLVL.

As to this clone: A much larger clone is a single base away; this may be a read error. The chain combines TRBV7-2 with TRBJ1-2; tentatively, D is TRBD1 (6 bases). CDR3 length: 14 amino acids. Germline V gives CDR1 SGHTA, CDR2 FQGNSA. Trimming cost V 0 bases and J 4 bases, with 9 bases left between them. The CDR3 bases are TGTGCCAGCAGCTTAGCCGAGGGGGGCTATGGCTACACCTTC. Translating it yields CASSLAEGGYGYTF.

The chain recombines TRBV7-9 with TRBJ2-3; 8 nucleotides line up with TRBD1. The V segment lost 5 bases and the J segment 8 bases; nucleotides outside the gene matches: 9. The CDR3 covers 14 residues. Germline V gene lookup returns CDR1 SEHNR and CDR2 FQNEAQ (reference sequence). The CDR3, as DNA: TGTGCCAGCAGCCCCGGACAGGGTGAGGGTACGCAGTATTTT. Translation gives CASSPGQGEGTQYF.

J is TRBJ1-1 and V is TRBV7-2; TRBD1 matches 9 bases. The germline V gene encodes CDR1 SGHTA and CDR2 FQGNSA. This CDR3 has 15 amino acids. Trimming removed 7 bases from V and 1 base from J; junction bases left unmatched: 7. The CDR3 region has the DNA TGTGCCAGCACCCCCTACAGGGGGCGGAACACTGAAGCTTTCTTT. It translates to CASTPYRGRNTEAFF.